This T cell receptor beta chain originates from a study of T cell repertoires in cytomegalovirus infection. TCRdb passed the reads through MiXCR, listing each CDR3 protein once. Among about 450,000 distinct CDR3 sequences listed, approximately 31% were seen once. Germline V gene sequence: CDR1 SEHNR, CDR2 FQNEAQ (reference sequence). The CDR3 is 16 amino acids. The sequence derives from a human donor in good health (CMV status not recorded). Some clones in this sample may be carry-over from other donors' samples. This sequence joins TRBV7-9 and TRBJ2-6; unclear D gene. The sequenced material came from PBMCs. In DNA, the CDR3 is TGTTCCAACAGCGAGAGACAACTCTCTGGGGCCAACGTCCTGACTTTC. Its protein product is CSNSERQLSGANVLTF. The complete variable domain, with remaining parts taken from reference TRBV7-9 and TRBJ2-6, reads DTGVSQNPRHKITKRGQNVTFRCDPISEHNRLYWYRQTLGQGPEFLTYFQNEAQLEKSRLLSDRFSAERPKGSFSTLEIQRTEQGDSAMYLCSNSERQLSGANVLTFGAGSRLTVL.